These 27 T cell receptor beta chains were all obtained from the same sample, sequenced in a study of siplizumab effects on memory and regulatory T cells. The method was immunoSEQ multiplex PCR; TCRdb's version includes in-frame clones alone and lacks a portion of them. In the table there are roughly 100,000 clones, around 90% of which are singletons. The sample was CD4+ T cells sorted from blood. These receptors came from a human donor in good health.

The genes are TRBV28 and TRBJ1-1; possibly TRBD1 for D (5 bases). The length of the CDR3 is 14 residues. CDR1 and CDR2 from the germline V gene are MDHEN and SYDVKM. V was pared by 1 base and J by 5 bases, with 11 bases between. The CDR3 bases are TGTGCCAGCAGTTTATCAGGGCAGAGGACTGAAGCTTTCTTT. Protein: CASSLSGQRTEAFF.

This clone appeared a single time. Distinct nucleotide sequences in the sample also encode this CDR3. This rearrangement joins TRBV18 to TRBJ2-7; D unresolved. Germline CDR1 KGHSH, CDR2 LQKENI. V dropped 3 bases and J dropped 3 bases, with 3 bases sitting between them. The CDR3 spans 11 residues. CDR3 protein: CASSPNYEQYF. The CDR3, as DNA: TGTGCCAGCTCACCTAACTACGAGCAGTACTTC.

As DNA, the CDR3 is TGTGCCAGCAGCTTAAATAGCCTCCTCTCAGATACGCAGTATTTT. Translation: CASSLNSLLSDTQYF. The chain employs TRBV7-3 and TRBJ2-3; D is uncertain. Per the germline V gene, CDR1 is SGHTA and CDR2 is FQGTGA. The CDR3 runs 15 residues. Trimming cost V 1 base and J 4 bases, with 12 bases left between them.

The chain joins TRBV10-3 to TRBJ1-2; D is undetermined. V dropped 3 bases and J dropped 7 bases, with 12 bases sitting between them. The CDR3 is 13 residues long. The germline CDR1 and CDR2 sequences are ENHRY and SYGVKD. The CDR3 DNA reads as TGTGCCATCAGTGATTATAACGAAGGTGGCTACACCTTC. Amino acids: CAISDYNEGGYTF.

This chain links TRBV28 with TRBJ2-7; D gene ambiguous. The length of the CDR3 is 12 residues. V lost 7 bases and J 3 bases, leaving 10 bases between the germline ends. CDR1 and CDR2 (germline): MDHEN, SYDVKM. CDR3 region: CASKGDLYEQYF. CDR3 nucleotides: TGTGCCAGCAAAGGAGACCTCTACGAGCAGTACTTC. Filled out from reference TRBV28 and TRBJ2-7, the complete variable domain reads DVKVTQSSRYLVKRTGEKVFLECVQDMDHENMFWYRQDPGLGLRLIYFSYDVKMKEKGDIPEGYSVSREKKERFSLILESASTNQTSMYLCASKGDLYEQYFGPGTRLTVT.

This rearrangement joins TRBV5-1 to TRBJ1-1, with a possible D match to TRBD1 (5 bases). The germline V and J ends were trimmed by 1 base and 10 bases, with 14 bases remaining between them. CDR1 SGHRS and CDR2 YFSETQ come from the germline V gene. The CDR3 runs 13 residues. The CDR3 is CASSLNGARGAFF. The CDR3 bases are TGCGCCAGCAGCTTGAATGGGGCGAGGGGAGCTTTCTTT.

Written as DNA, the CDR3 is TGTGCCAGCGCATTGACAGGAATAAACTATGGCTACACCTTC. Protein product: CASALTGINYGYTF. J is TRBJ1-2 and V is TRBV6-5, with D possibly being TRBD1 (6 bases). Germline V lookup: CDR1 MNHEY, CDR2 SVGAGI. V lost 8 bases and J 2 bases, leaving 15 bases between the germline ends. CDR3 length: 14 amino acids.

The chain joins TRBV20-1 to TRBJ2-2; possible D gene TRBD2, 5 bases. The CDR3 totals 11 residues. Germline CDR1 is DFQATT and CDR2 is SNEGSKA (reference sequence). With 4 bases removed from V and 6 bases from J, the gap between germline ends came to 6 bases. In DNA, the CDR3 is TGCAGTGCTACGAGGGCCGGGGAGCTGTTTTTT. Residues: CSATRAGELFF.

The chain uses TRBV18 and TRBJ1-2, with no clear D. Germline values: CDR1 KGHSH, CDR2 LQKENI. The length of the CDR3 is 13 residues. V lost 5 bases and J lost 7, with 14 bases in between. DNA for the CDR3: TGTGCCAGCTCAGGGCGCGGTTCAGGTGGCTACACCTTC. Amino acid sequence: CASSGRGSGGYTF.

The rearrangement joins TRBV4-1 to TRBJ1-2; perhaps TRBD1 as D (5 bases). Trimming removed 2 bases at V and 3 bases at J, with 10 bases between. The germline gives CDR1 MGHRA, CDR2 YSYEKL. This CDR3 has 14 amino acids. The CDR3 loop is CASSQSLGDYGYTF. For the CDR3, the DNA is TGCGCCAGCAGCCAAAGCCTAGGGGACTATGGCTACACCTTC.

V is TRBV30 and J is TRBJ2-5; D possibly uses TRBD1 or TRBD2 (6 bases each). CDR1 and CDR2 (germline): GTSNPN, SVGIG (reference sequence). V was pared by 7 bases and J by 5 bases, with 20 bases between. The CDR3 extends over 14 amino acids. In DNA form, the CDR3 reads TGTGCCTCCAGTCTGGGGGGCTTTACGGAGACCCAGTACTTC. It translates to CASSLGGFTETQYF.

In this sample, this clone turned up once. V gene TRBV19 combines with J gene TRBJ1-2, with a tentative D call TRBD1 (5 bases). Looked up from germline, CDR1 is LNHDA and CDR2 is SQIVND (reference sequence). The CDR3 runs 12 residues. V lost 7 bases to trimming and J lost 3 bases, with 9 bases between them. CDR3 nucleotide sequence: TGTGCCAGTAATGAGGGGTACTATGGCTACACCTTC. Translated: CASNEGYYGYTF.

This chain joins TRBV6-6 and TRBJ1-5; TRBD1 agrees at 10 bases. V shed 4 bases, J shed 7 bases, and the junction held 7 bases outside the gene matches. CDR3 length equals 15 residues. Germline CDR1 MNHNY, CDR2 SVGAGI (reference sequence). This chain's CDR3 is CASSSPGTGDQPQHF. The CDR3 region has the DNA TGTGCCAGCAGTTCCCCCGGGACAGGGGACCAGCCCCAGCATTTT.

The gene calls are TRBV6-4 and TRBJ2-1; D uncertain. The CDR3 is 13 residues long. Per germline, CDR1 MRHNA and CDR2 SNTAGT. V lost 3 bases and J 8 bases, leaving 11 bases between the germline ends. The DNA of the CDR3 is TGTGCCAGCAGTGATACCCGGCGAGATGAGCAGTTCTTC. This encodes CASSDTRRDEQFF.

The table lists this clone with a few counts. DNA for the CDR3: TGTGCCAGCAGCCCCCAAGGCGAGACCCAGTACTTC. Its protein is CASSPQGETQYF. The gene calls are TRBV4-2 and TRBJ2-5, with D hard to call. Germline CDR1 is LGHNA and CDR2 is YNFKEQ. V dropped 4 bases and J dropped 5 bases, with 8 bases sitting between them. CDR3 length: 12 amino acids.

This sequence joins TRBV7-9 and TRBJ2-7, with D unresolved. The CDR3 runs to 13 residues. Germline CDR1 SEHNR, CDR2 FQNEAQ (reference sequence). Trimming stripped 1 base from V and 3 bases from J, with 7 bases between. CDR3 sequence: CASSLVSSYEQYF. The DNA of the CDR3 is TGTGCCAGCAGCTTAGTTTCCAGCTACGAGCAGTACTTC.

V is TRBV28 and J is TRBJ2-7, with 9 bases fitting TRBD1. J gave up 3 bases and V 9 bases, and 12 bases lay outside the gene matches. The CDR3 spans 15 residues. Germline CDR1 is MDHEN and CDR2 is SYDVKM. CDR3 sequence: CASTPGDRAYYEQYF. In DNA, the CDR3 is TGTGCCAGTACACCGGGGGACAGGGCGTACTACGAGCAGTACTTC.

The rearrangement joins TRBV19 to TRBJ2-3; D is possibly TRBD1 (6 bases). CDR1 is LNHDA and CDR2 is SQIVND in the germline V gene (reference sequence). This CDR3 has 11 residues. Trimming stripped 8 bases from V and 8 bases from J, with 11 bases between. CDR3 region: CASRTGFTQYF. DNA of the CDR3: TGTGCCAGTCGCACAGGGTTTACGCAGTATTTT.

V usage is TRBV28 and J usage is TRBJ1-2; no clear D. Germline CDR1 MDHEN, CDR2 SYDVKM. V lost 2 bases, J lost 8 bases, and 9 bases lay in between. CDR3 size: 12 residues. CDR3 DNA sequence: TGTGCCAGCAGTTTAGGGGTGGACGGCTACACCTTC. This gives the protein CASSLGVDGYTF.

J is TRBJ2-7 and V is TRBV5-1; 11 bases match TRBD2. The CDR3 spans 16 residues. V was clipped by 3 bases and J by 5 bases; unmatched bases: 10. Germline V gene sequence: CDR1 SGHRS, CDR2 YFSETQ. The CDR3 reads CASSSIAGGPGDEQYF. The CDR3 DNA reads TGCGCCAGCAGCTCTATAGCGGGAGGGCCTGGGGACGAGCAGTACTTC.

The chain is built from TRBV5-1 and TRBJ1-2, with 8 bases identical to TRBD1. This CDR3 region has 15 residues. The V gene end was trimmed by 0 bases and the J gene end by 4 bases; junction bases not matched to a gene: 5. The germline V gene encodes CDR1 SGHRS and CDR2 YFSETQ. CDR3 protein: CASSLGDRGTYGYTF. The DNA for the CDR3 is TGCGCCAGCAGCTTGGGTGACAGGGGTACCTATGGCTACACCTTC.

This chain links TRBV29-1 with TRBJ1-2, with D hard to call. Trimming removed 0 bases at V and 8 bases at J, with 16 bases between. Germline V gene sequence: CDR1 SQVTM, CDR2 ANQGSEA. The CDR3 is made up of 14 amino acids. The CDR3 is CSVEDRSILNGYTF. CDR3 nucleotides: TGCAGCGTTGAAGATCGGTCCATCCTCAACGGCTACACCTTC.

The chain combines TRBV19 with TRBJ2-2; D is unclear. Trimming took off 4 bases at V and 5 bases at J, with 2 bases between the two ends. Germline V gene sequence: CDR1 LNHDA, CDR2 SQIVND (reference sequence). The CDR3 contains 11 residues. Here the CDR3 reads CASSTTGELFF. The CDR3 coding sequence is TGTGCCAGTAGTACGACCGGGGAGCTGTTTTTT. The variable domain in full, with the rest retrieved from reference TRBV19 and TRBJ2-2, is DGGITQSPKYLFRKEGQNVTLSCEQNLNHDAMYWYRQDPGQGLRLIYYSQIVNDFQKGDIAEGYSVSREKKESFPLTVTSAQKNPTAFYLCASSTTGELFFGEGSRLTVL.

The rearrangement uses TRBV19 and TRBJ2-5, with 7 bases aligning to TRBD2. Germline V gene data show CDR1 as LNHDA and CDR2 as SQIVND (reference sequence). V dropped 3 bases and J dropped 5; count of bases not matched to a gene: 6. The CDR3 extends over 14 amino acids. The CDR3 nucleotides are TGTGCCAGTAGTATTGGCGGGAGAGGGGAGACCCAGTACTTC. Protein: CASSIGGRGETQYF. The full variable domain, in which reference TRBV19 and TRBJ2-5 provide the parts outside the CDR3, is DGGITQSPKYLFRKEGQNVTLSCEQNLNHDAMYWYRQDPGQGLRLIYYSQIVNDFQKGDIAEGYSVSREKKESFPLTVTSAQKNPTAFYLCASSIGGRGETQYFGPGTRLLVL.

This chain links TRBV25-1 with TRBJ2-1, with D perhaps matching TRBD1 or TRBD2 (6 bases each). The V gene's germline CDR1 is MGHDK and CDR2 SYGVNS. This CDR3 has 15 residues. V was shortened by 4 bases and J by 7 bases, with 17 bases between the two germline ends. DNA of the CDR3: TGTGCCAGCAGTGCCGGCGGAGGGGGAATGAATGAGCAGTTCTTC. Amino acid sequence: CASSAGGGGMNEQFF.

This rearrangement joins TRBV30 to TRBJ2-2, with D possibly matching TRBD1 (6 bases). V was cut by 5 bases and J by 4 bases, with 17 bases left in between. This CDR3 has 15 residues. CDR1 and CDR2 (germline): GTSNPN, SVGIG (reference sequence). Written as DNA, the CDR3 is TGTGCCTGGCTAAGCCCCGGGACAAGCACCGGGGAGCTGTTTTTT. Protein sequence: CAWLSPGTSTGELFF.

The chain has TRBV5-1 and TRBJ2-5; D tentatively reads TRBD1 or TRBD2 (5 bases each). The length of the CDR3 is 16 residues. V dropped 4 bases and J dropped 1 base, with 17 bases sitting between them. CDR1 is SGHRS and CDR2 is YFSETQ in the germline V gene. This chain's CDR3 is CASSPGRPIGQETQYF. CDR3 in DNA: TGCGCCAGCAGCCCGGGGCGCCCGATTGGCCAAGAGACCCAGTACTTC.